These 10 T cell receptor beta chains share one sample of origin, sequenced in a study of blood T cell repertoires in COVID-19. Clones were read by immunoSEQ multiplex PCR, and TCRdb kept only the in-frame ones, dropping some. The profile shows 85,000 to 90,000 clones, 91% of them singletons. Material for sequencing was peripheral blood. These receptors came from a human donor with active COVID-19. The donor label of this sample is uncertain.

The CDR3: CASSRLPGQGATTNEKLFF. In DNA, the CDR3 is TGCGCCAGCAGCCGCCTCCCCGGACAGGGGGCGACTACTAATGAAAAACTGTTTTTT. The genes are TRBV4-1 and TRBJ1-4; 11 bases are a match to TRBD1. The CDR3 consists of 19 residues. The junction had 12 bases not matched to a gene; V was cut back by 4 bases and J by 2 bases. Germline V CDR1 and CDR2: MGHRA, YSYEKL.

The rearrangement joins TRBV27 to TRBJ1-2, with 9 bases lining up with TRBD1. J was trimmed by 8 bases and V by 3 bases; bases with no gene match: 7. This CDR3 is 14 amino acids long. The germline V gene encodes CDR1 MNHEY and CDR2 SMNVEV (reference sequence). This CDR3 reads CASSFRTGEDGYTF. The CDR3 DNA is TGTGCCAGCAGTTTCCGGACAGGGGAGGACGGCTACACCTTC.

V and J are TRBV5-1 and TRBJ2-6; 8 bases match TRBD1. The V segment lost 9 bases and the J segment 1 base; nucleotides outside the gene matches: 12. The length of the CDR3 is 17 residues. Looked up from germline, CDR1 is SGHRS and CDR2 is YFSETQ. The CDR3 region has the DNA TGCGCCATAGGGACAGGCCCTAAGGGTTCTGGGGCCAACGTCCTGACTTTC. Protein sequence: CAIGTGPKGSGANVLTF.

V gene TRBV5-1 combines with J gene TRBJ1-1; D remains ambiguous. The germline CDR1 and CDR2 sequences are SGHRS and YFSETQ. Between the trimmed V and J ends, which lost 5 bases and 5 bases, there was a span of 13 bases. This CDR3 region has 13 residues. The CDR3 protein is CASRRWERTEAFF. The CDR3 coding sequence is TGCGCCAGCAGGCGCTGGGAGAGAACTGAAGCTTTCTTT.

This clone showed up just a few times. V and J are TRBV6-5 and TRBJ2-7; no clear D. Trimming stripped 4 bases from V and 6 bases from J, with 16 bases between. Germline CDR1 reads MNHEY; CDR2 reads SVGAGI. The length of the CDR3 is 14 residues. This CDR3 reads CASSFQPGRFEQYF. The CDR3 DNA follows: TGTGCCAGCAGTTTCCAGCCAGGTCGATTCGAGCAGTACTTC.

The J gene is TRBJ2-5, the V gene TRBV6-6; 7 bases align to TRBD1. Germline CDR1 reads MNHNY; CDR2 reads SVGAGI (reference sequence). The V and J ends lost 6 bases and 5 bases, in that order; junction bases with no gene match: 9. This CDR3 spans 14 amino acids. The CDR3 sequence is CASSRDRVGETQYF. The DNA of the CDR3 is TGTGCCAGCAGCCGCGACAGGGTAGGGGAGACCCAGTACTTC.

This sequence joins TRBV18 and TRBJ2-7; 7 nucleotides match TRBD2. The CDR3 length is 14 residues. With V trimmed by 3 bases and J by 2 bases, 4 bases remained unmatched. The V gene's germline CDR1 is KGHSH and CDR2 LQKENI. The CDR3 DNA sequence: TGTGCCAGCTCACCCCCGGGAGGTGCCTACGAGCAGTACTTC. It codes for CASSPPGGAYEQYF.

The chain combines TRBV5-6 with TRBJ2-7; a possible D gene is TRBD1 (6 bases). This CDR3 is 13 amino acids long. CDR1 SGHDT and CDR2 YYEEEE come from the germline V gene. Trimming stripped 5 bases from V and 7 bases from J, with 16 bases between. The CDR3 reads CASRSRDTGEQYF. As DNA, the CDR3 is TGTGCCAGCAGGAGCAGGGACACCGGAGAGCAGTACTTC.

J is TRBJ1-1 and V is TRBV19; TRBD1 agrees at 9 bases. After removal of 4 bases from V and 7 bases from J, the junction contained 13 bases not matched to a gene. CDR1 LNHDA and CDR2 SQIVND come from the germline V gene (reference sequence). The CDR3 runs 16 residues. The CDR3 nucleotides are TGTGCCAGTAGTACGCGGAACAGGGGGCTTGGGGATGAAGCTTTCTTT. As protein: CASSTRNRGLGDEAFF.

This clone was recorded only once. The chain joins TRBV28 to TRBJ1-5; a possible D gene is TRBD1 (6 bases). The CDR3 sequence is 14 residues long. Trimming removed 7 bases at V and 6 bases at J, with 16 bases between. CDR1 and CDR2 from the germline V gene are MDHEN and SYDVKM. The CDR3 spells CASTSQGNAQPQHF. CDR3 in DNA: TGTGCCAGCACCTCACAGGGAAACGCTCAGCCCCAGCATTTT.